Listed below are T cell receptor beta chains from one sample, sequenced in a study of cytomegalovirus exposure and HLA in healthy donors. The repertoire was sequenced with immunoSEQ multiplex PCR; TCRdb's copy has only in-frame clones and lacks some. The sample consists of about 96,000 clones, around 74% of them appearing once. The sample consisted of PBMCs. The receptors were sampled from a woman in her 70s in good health and CMV-seropositive. CDR3s include the opening cysteine and the closing phenylalanine or tryptophan. A D gene is named only where the DNA matches it firmly. Size tells how often a clone was seen (once, few, many) or the class of an expanded clone, and some rows leave it out.

v_call	cdr3_length	j_call	d_call	clone_size	cdr3_aa	cdr3_nt
TRBV27	14	TRBJ1-2	NA	NA	CASSLGGPLDGYTF	TGTGCCAGCAGTTTGGGGGGGCCCCTTGATGGCTACACCTTC
TRBV5-1	14	TRBJ2-7	NA	once	CASSFGGGAEEQYF	TGCGCCAGCAGCTTCGGTGGGGGGGCTGAAGAGCAGTACTTC
TRBV19	16	TRBJ2-6	TRBD1	NA	CASSIQGAAGANVLTF	TGTGCCAGTAGTATTCAGGGGGCGGCTGGGGCCAACGTCCTGACTTTC
TRBV2	15	TRBJ2-1	TRBD1	NA	CASSEEGQGINEQFF	TGTGCCAGCAGTGAGGAGGGACAGGGGATCAATGAGCAGTTCTTC
TRBV18	13	TRBJ1-2	NA	NA	CASSRSGGNGYTF	TGTGCCAGCTCACGGTCGGGGGGAAATGGCTACACCTTC
TRBV21-1	13	TRBJ2-4	NA	NA	CAPSSGPKNIQYF	TGTGCCCCCTCTTCAGGGCCGAAAAACATTCAGTACTTC
TRBV28	14	TRBJ2-7	NA	NA	CASSPSTGLREQYF	TGTGCCAGCAGTCCGTCAACAGGGTTGCGCGAGCAGTACTTC
TRBV4-2	15	TRBJ2-7	NA	NA	CASSQLLQGSYEQYF	TGTGCCAGCAGCCAACTCCTACAGGGTTCCTACGAGCAGTACTTC
TRBV7-2	13	TRBJ1-2	NA	few	CASSSGWGYGYTF	TGTGCCAGCAGCTCAGGGTGGGGCTATGGCTACACCTTC
TRBV4-1	17	TRBJ2-1	NA	once	CASSPPVEASAYNEQFF	TGCGCCAGCAGCCCCCCGGTTGAGGCTAGCGCTTACAATGAGCAGTTCTTC
TRBV5-1	13	TRBJ1-1	NA	NA	CASSLDPGVEAFF	TGCGCCAGCAGCTTGGACCCGGGGGTTGAAGCTTTCTTT
TRBV7-6	18	TRBJ1-6	NA	NA	CASRPYLGATNPNSPLHF	TGTGCCAGCAGGCCATACCTTGGGGCAACGAACCCCAATTCACCCCTCCACTTT
TRBV12-2	16	TRBJ2-1	NA	NA	CASRFPRQGSIVEQFF	TGTGCAAGTCGCTTCCCCCGACAGGGTTCAATCGTTGAGCAGTTCTTC
TRBV6-1	15	TRBJ1-3	TRBD1	NA	CASSEWDSSGNTIYF	TGTGCCAGCAGTGAATGGGACAGCTCTGGAAACACCATATATTTT
TRBV7-9	14	TRBJ2-7	TRBD1	NA	CASRQQGDSYEQYF	TGTGCCAGCAGGCAACAGGGGGACTCCTACGAGCAGTACTTC
TRBV11-2	14	TRBJ2-7	NA	NA	CASSPPRTVYEQYF	TGTGCCAGCAGCCCCCCCCGGACAGTTTACGAGCAGTACTTC
TRBV10-3	15	TRBJ2-7	TRBD2	NA	CAISESGAGGYEQYF	TGTGCCATCAGTGAGTCAGGAGCGGGGGGCTACGAGCAGTACTTC
TRBV2	15	TRBJ1-5	NA	NA	CASSGSVLSNQPQHF	TGTGCCAGCAGTGGTAGTGTTCTGAGCAATCAGCCCCAGCATTTT
TRBV27	20	TRBJ2-1	TRBD1	NA	CASSPSNIRDRGRVDNEQFF	TGTGCCAGCAGTCCAAGCAATATCCGGGACAGGGGAAGGGTGGACAATGAGCAGTTCTTC
TRBV27	14	TRBJ2-7	NA	NA	CASSLQGSPYEQYF	TGTGCCAGCAGTTTACAGGGGTCCCCCTACGAGCAGTACTTC
TRBV6-5	14	TRBJ1-1	TRBD1	NA	CASSTGQGMAEAFF	TGTGCCAGCAGTACCGGACAGGGAATGGCTGAAGCTTTCTTT
TRBV11-2	14	TRBJ2-7	NA	NA	CASSFRLMGYEQYF	TGTGCCAGCAGCTTTCGACTCATGGGCTACGAGCAGTACTTC
TRBV27	16	TRBJ2-7	NA	once	CASSSLRWTETPEQYF	TGTGCCAGCAGCTCCCTCCGGTGGACAGAGACCCCCGAGCAGTACTTC
TRBV19	16	TRBJ1-5	NA	NA	CASSIVAGNGNQPQHF	TGTGCCAGTAGTATAGTCGCGGGGAATGGCAATCAGCCCCAGCATTTT
TRBV15	15	TRBJ2-3	NA	NA	CATSRTPKWADTQYF	TGTGCCACCAGCAGGACACCAAAGTGGGCAGATACGCAGTATTTT
TRBV7-3	14	TRBJ2-2	TRBD1	NA	CASSNQGATGELFF	TGTGCCAGCAGTAACCAGGGGGCGACCGGGGAGCTGTTTTTT
TRBV19	13	TRBJ1-2	TRBD1	few	CASTWDSYYGYTF	TGTGCCAGTACATGGGACAGCTACTATGGCTACACCTTC
TRBV28	15	TRBJ1-5	TRBD1	NA	CASSSTGTPARPQHF	TGTGCCAGCAGTTCGACAGGGACTCCCGCAAGGCCCCAGCATTTT
TRBV7-9	19	TRBJ1-5	TRBD1	NA	CASSHLPGQGEYSNQPQHF	TGTGCCAGCAGCCACCTCCCGGGACAGGGGGAGTATAGCAATCAGCCCCAGCATTTT
TRBV2	12	TRBJ2-5	TRBD2	few	CGSGGDGETQYF	TGTGGCTCGGGGGGTGATGGGGAGACCCAGTACTTC
TRBV15	14	TRBJ2-7	TRBD1	NA	CATSSTGTAYEQYF	TGTGCCACCAGCTCAACCGGGACAGCCTACGAGCAGTACTTC
TRBV7-3	13	TRBJ2-1	NA	few	CASSLTAYNEQFF	TGTGCCAGCAGCTTGACAGCTTACAATGAGCAGTTCTTC
TRBV19	14	TRBJ2-3	TRBD2	NA	CASAGTSGRDTQYF	TGTGCCAGTGCTGGGACTAGCGGGAGAGATACGCAGTATTTT
TRBV5-5	17	TRBJ2-6	TRBD1	NA	CASSSPGQSSGANVLTF	TGTGCCAGCAGCTCGCCGGGACAGAGCTCTGGGGCCAACGTCCTGACTTTC
TRBV18	12	TRBJ2-7	NA	NA	CASSTSSYEQYF	TGTGCCAGTTCTACTTCTTCCTACGAGCAGTACTTC
TRBV2	16	TRBJ2-2	TRBD1	NA	CASRRDGTGSTGELFF	TGTGCCAGCAGGAGAGACGGGACAGGGTCCACCGGGGAGCTGTTTTTT
TRBV6-5	15	TRBJ2-7	TRBD1	NA	CASTSSGTGSYEQYF	TGTGCCAGCACCTCCTCCGGGACAGGCAGCTACGAGCAGTACTTC
TRBV6-1	13	TRBJ2-7	NA	once	CASSEGPRSEQYF	TGTGCCAGCAGTGAAGGGCCGAGGTCCGAGCAGTACTTC
TRBV6-5	14	TRBJ2-2	TRBD1	NA	CASWDRANTGELFF	TGTGCCAGCTGGGACAGGGCGAACACCGGGGAGCTGTTTTTT
TRBV10-3	13	TRBJ2-5	NA	NA	CAISELREETQYF	TGTGCCATCAGTGAGCTCCGGGAGGAGACCCAGTACTTC
TRBV5-5	16	TRBJ1-5	NA	few	CASSLESGWSNQPQHF	TGTGCCAGCAGCTTAGAATCGGGGTGGAGCAATCAGCCCCAGCATTTT
TRBV14	12	TRBJ2-7	NA	once	CASSQDYYEQYF	TGTGCCAGCAGCCAAGATTACTACGAGCAGTACTTC
TRBV18	15	TRBJ2-2	TRBD1	NA	CASSRTGSNTGELFF	TGTGCCAGCTCACGGACAGGGTCGAACACCGGGGAGCTGTTTTTT
TRBV11-2	14	TRBJ2-1	NA	NA	CASSLMDPRGEQFF	TGTGCCAGCAGCTTGATGGACCCCCGGGGTGAGCAGTTCTTC
TRBV6-1	15	TRBJ2-3	TRBD1	NA	CASSATGASTDTQYF	TGTGCCAGCAGCGCGACAGGGGCTAGCACAGATACGCAGTATTTT
TRBV10-3	17	TRBJ2-5	TRBD2	few	CAISVASGKAVQETQYF	TGTGCCATCAGTGTGGCTAGCGGAAAAGCCGTACAAGAGACCCAGTACTTC
TRBV19	14	TRBJ2-3	TRBD2	NA	CATLSSGRLDTQYF	TGTGCCACCCTATCTAGCGGGAGATTAGATACGCAGTATTTT
TRBV28	14	TRBJ1-4	NA	NA	CASSSRHEGEKLFF	TGTGCCAGCAGTTCCCGACATGAGGGCGAAAAACTGTTTTTT
TRBV28	16	TRBJ2-3	NA	NA	CASSPEAGLGTDTQYF	TGTGCCAGCAGCCCCGAGGCGGGGTTGGGCACAGATACGCAGTATTTT
TRBV5-1	16	TRBJ2-7	TRBD1	few	CASSMGQGGNWYEQYF	TGCGCCAGCAGCATGGGACAGGGGGGTAACTGGTACGAGCAGTACTTC
TRBV11-3	15	TRBJ1-1	TRBD1	medium-sized	CASSLTTGVNTEAFF	TGTGCCAGCAGCTTAACGACAGGGGTGAACACTGAAGCTTTCTTT
TRBV14	13	TRBJ2-7	NA	NA	CASSHKGGGEQYF	TGTGCCAGCAGCCATAAAGGGGGGGGCGAGCAGTACTTC
TRBV5-1	16	TRBJ2-1	TRBD2	NA	CASSATTSGAYNEQFF	TGCGCCAGCAGCGCAACGACTAGCGGGGCCTACAATGAGCAGTTCTTC
TRBV27	16	TRBJ2-6	NA	NA	CASSPLTGPGANVLTF	TGTGCCAGCAGTCCACTAACAGGGCCCGGGGCCAACGTCCTGACTTTC
TRBV4-1	15	TRBJ2-1	NA	NA	CASSPLGGPYNEQFF	TGCGCCAGCAGCCCCCTCGGGGGTCCCTACAATGAGCAGTTCTTC
TRBV4-2	15	TRBJ2-3	NA	NA	CASSQGATPADTQYF	TGTGCCAGCAGCCAAGGGGCCACTCCCGCAGATACGCAGTATTTT
TRBV27	15	TRBJ1-4	NA	NA	CASSPQGRVVEKLFF	TGTGCCAGCAGTCCCCAGGGCAGGGTTGTTGAAAAACTGTTTTTT
TRBV2	11	TRBJ2-5	NA	NA	CASSLQETQYF	TGTGCCAGCAGTCTCCAAGAGACCCAGTACTTC